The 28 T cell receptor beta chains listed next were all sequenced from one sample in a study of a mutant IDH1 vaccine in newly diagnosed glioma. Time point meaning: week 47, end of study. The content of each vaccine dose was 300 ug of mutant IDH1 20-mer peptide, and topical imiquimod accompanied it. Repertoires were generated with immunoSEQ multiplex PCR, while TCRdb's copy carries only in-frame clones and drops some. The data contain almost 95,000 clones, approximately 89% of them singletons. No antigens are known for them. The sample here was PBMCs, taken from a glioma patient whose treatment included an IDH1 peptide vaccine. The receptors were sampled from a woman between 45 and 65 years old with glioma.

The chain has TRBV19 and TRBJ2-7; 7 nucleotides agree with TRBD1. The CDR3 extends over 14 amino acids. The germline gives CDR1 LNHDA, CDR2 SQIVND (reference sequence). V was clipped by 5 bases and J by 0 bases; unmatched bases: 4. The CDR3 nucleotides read TGTGCCAGTAGTTCACACAGGGGCTCCTACGAGCAGTACTTC. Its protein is CASSSHRGSYEQYF.

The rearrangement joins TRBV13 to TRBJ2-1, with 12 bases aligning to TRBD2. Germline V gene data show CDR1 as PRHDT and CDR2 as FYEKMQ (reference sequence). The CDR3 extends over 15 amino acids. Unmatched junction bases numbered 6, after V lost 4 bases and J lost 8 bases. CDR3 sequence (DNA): TGTGCCAGCAGCTCCCGACTAGCGGGAGTTGATGAGCAGTTCTTC. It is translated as CASSSRLAGVDEQFF.

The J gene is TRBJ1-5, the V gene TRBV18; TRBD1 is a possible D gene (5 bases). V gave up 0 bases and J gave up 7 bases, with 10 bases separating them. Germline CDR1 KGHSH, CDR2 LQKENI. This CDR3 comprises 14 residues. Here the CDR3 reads CASSPPGGDQPQHF. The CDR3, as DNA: TGTGCCAGCTCACCACCGGGAGGGGACCAGCCCCAGCATTTT.

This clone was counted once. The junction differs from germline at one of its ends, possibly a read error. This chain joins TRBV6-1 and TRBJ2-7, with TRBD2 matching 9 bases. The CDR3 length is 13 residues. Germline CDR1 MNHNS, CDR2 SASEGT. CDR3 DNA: TGTGCCAGCAGTGAAGGGACCGGGACTAGCTCCTCTTTC. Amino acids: CASSEGTGTSSSF.

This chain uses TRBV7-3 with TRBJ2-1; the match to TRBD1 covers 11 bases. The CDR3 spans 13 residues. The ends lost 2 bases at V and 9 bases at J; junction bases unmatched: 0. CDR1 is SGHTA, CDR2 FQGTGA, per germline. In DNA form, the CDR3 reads TGTGCCAGCAGCTTAGGGACAGGGGGTGAGCAGTTCTTC. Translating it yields CASSLGTGGEQFF.

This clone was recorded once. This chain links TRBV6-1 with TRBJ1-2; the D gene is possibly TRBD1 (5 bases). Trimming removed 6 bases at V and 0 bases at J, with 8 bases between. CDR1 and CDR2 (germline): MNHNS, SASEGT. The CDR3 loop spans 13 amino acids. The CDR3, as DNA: TGTGCCAGCAGAGGACAAACTAACTATGGCTACACCTTC. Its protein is CASRGQTNYGYTF.

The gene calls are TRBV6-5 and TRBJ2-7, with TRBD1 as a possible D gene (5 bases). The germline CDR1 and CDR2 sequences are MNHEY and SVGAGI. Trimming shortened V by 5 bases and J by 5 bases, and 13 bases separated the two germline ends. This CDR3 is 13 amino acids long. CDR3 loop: CASSQGRSHEQYF. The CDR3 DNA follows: TGTGCCAGCAGTCAGGGCCGGTCCCACGAGCAGTACTTC.

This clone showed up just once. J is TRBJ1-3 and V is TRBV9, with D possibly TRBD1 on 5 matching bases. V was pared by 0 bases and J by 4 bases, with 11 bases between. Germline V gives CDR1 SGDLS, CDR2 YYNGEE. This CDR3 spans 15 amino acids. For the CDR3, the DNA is TGTGCCAGCAGCGTAGAGTCAGGGACGGGAAACACCATATATTTT. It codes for CASSVESGTGNTIYF.

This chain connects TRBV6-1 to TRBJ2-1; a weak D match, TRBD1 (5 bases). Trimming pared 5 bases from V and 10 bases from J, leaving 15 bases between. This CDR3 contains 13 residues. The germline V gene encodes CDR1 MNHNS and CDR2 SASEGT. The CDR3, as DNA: TGTGCCAGCAGTTTCAGACAGCAAGGAGAGCAGTTCTTC. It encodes CASSFRQQGEQFF.

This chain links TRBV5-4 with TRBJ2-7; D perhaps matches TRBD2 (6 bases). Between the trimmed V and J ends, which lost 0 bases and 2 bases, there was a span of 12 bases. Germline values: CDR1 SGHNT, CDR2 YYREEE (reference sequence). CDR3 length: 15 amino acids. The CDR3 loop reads CASSLGTPGAYEQYF. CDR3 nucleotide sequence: TGTGCCAGCAGCTTGGGGACTCCGGGAGCCTACGAGCAGTACTTC.

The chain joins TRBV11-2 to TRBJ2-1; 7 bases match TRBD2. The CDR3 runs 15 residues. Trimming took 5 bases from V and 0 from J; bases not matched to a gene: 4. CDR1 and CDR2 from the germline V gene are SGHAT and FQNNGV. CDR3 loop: CASSLGLDSYNEQFF. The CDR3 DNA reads TGTGCCAGCAGCCTCGGACTAGACTCCTACAATGAGCAGTTCTTC.

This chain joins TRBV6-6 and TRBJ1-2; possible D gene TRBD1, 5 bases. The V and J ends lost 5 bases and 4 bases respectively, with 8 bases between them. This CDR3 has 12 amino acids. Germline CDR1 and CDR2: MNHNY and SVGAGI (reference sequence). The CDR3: CASSPQGYGYTF. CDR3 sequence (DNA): TGTGCCAGCAGTCCCCAGGGCTATGGCTACACCTTC.

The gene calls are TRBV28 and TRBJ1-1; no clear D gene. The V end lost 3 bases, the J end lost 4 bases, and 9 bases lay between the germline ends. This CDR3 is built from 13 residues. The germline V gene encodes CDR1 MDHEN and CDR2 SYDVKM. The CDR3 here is CASSFSAGTEAFF. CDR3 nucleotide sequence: TGTGCCAGCAGTTTTTCGGCGGGCACTGAAGCTTTCTTT.

The DNA of the CDR3 is TGTGCCAGCTCACAGGGACAGCTCACTGAAGCTTTCTTT. This encodes CASSQGQLTEAFF. The chain has TRBV18 and TRBJ1-1; 7 nucleotides match TRBD1. V trimming: 4 bases; J trimming: 4 bases; junction bases outside the gene matches: 3. Germline CDR1 and CDR2: KGHSH and LQKENI. The CDR3 covers 13 residues. The full variable domain, its missing parts supplied by reference TRBV18 and TRBJ1-1, is NAGVMQNPRHLVRRRGQEARLRCSPMKGHSHVYWYRQLPEEGLKFMVYLQKENIIDESGMPKERFSAEFPKEGPSILRIQQVVRGDSAAYFCASSQGQLTEAFFGQGTRLTVV.

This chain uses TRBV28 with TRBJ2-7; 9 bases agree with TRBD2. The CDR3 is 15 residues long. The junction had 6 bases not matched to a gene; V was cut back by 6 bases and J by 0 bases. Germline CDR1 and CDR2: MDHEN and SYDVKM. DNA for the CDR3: TGTGCCAGCAGCTCAACTAGCGGGTTCTCCTACGAGCAGTACTTC. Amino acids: CASSSTSGFSYEQYF.

CDR3 protein: CASTPGILAEQYF. CDR3 coding DNA: TGTGCCAGCACCCCGGGGATACTGGCCGAGCAGTACTTC. V and J are TRBV6-6 and TRBJ2-7, with D maybe TRBD2 (5 bases). Germline V CDR1 and CDR2: MNHNY, SVGAGI (reference sequence). V lost 7 bases and J 6 bases, leaving 16 bases between the germline ends. This CDR3 comprises 13 residues.

The CDR3 loop is CASSSLSGSRETQYF. In nucleotides, the CDR3 is TGTGCCAGCAGTTCCCTTAGCGGGAGTAGGGAGACCCAGTACTTC. The J gene is TRBJ2-5, the V gene TRBV6-6; the match to TRBD2 covers 9 bases. The CDR3 has 15 amino acids. Germline lookup yields CDR1 MNHNY and CDR2 SVGAGI (reference sequence). With 4 bases clipped from V and 5 bases from J, the junction kept 8 bases outside the gene matches.

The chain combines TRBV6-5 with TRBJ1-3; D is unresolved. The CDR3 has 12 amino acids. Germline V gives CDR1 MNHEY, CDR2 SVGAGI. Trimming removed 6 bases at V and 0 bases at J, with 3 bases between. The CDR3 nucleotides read TGTGCCAGCAGGAGCTCTGGAAACACCATATATTTT. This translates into CASRSSGNTIYF.

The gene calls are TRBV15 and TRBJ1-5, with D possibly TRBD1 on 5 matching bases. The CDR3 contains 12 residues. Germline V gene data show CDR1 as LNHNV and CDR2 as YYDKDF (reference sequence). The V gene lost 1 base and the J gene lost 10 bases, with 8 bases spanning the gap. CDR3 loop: CATSRGQGPQHF. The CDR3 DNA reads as TGTGCCACCAGCAGAGGGCAGGGCCCCCAGCATTTT. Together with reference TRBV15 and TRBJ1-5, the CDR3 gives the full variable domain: DAMVIQNPRYQVTQFGKPVTLSCSQTLNHNVMYWYQQKSSQAPKLLFHYYDKDFNNEADTPDNFQSRRPNTSFCFLDIRSPGLGDTAMYLCATSRGQGPQHFGDGTRLSIL.

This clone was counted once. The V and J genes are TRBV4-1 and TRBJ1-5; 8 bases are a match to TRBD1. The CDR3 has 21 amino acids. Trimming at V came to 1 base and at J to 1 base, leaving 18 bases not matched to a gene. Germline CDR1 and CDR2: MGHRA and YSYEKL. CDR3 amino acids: CASSQAPGRGLGWESNQPQHF. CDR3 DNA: TGCGCCAGCAGCCAAGCCCCTGGCAGGGGGCTGGGCTGGGAGAGCAATCAGCCCCAGCATTTT.

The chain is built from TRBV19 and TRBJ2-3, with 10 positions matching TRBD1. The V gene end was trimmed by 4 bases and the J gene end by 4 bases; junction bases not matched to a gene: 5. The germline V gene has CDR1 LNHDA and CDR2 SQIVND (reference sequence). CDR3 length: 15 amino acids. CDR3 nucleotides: TGTGCCAGTAGTACGACAGGGGGCTCGGCAGATACGCAGTATTTT. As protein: CASSTTGGSADTQYF.

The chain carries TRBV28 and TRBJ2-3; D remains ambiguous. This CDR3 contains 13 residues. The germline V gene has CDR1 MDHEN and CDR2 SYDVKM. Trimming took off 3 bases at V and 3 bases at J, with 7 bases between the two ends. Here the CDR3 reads CASSFVRTDTQYF. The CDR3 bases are TGTGCCAGCAGTTTCGTTAGGACAGATACGCAGTATTTT.

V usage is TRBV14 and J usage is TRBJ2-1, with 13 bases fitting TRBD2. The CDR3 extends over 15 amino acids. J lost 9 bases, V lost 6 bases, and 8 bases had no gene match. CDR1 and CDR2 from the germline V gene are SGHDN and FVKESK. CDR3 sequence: CASRTGTSGKGEQFF. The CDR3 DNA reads TGTGCCAGCAGAACCGGGACTAGCGGGAAGGGTGAGCAGTTCTTC.

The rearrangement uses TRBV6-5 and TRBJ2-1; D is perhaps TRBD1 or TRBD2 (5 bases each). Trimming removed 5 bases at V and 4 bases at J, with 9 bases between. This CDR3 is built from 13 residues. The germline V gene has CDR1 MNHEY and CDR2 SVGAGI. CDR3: CASSRGSYNEQFF. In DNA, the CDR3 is TGTGCCAGCAGTCGGGGCTCTTACAATGAGCAGTTCTTC.

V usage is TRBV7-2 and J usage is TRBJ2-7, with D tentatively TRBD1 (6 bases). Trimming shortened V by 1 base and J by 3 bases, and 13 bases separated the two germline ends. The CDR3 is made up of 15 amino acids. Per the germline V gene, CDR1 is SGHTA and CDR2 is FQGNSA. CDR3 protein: CASSLEGGQNYEQYF. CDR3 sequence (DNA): TGTGCCAGCAGCTTAGAAGGAGGACAGAACTACGAGCAGTACTTC.

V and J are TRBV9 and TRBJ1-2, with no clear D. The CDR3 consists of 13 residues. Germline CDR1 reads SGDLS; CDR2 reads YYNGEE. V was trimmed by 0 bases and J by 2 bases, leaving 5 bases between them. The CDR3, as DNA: TGTGCCAGCAGCGTAGACGGAAACTATGGCTACACCTTC. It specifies CASSVDGNYGYTF.

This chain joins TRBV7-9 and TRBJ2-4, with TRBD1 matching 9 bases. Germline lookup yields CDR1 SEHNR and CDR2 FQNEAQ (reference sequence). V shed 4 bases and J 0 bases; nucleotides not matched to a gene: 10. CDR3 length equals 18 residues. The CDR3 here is CASSSTLTGGLAKNIQYF. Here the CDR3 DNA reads TGTGCCAGCAGCTCCACCCTTACAGGGGGCTTAGCCAAAAACATTCAGTACTTC.

The CDR3 region is CASSQLAISYNEQFF. The CDR3 bases are TGCGCCAGCAGCCAATTGGCTATATCCTACAATGAGCAGTTCTTC. The V and J genes are TRBV4-1 and TRBJ2-1, with D hard to call. CDR1 MGHRA and CDR2 YSYEKL come from the germline V gene. This CDR3 contains 15 residues. The V gene lost 2 bases and the J gene lost 1 base, with 9 bases spanning the gap.